This T cell receptor beta chain emerged from a study of cytomegalovirus exposure and HLA in healthy donors. The V end lost 0 bases, the J end lost 0 bases, and 18 bases lay between the germline ends. This CDR3 is built from 18 residues. The germline V gene has CDR1 SQVTM and CDR2 ANQGSEA. This clone came up once. Its antigen remains unidentified. TCRdb's copy holds only in-frame clones and misses some; the assay was immunoSEQ multiplex PCR. The profile shows about 220,000 clones, about 87% of them singletons. Overall study findings and caveats: That first-cohort TCR clusters tended to co-occur in the 95 to 150 validation repertoires was found in a later analysis.

The genes are TRBV29-1 and TRBJ1-5; tentative D call: TRBD1 (6 bases). The TCR comes from a man aged 18 to 29 in good health and CMV-seronegative. The material sequenced was PBMCs. CDR3 coding DNA: TGCAGCGTTGAAGAAGGCGGGGGCTTAGGATATAGCAATCAGCCCCAGCATTTT. Translation: CSVEEGGGLGYSNQPQHF. The full variable domain, in which reference TRBV29-1 and TRBJ1-5 provide the parts outside the CDR3, is SAVISQKPSRDICQRGTSLTIQCQVDSQVTMMFWYRQQPGQSLTLIATANQGSEATYESGFVIDKFPISRPNLTFSTLTVSNMSPEDSSIYLCSVEEGGGLGYSNQPQHFGDGTRLSIL.